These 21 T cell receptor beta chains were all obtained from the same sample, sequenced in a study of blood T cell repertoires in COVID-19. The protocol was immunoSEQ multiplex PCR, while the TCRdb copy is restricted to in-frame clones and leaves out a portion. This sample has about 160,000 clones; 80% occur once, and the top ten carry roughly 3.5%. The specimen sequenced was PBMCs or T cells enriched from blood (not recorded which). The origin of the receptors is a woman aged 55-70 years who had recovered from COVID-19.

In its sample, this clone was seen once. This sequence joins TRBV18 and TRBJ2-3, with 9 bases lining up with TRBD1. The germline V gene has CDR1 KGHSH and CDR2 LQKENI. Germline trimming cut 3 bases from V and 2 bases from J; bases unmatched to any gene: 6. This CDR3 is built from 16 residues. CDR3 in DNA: TGTGCCAGCTCACCGTCCAGACAGGGGGTCACAGATACGCAGTATTTT. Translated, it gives CASSPSRQGVTDTQYF.

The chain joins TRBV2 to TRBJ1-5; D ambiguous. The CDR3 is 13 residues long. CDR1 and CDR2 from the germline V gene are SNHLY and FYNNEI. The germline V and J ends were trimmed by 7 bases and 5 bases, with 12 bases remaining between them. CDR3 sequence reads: CASKGAEDQPQHF. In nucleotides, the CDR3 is TGTGCCAGCAAAGGAGCCGAGGATCAGCCCCAGCATTTT.

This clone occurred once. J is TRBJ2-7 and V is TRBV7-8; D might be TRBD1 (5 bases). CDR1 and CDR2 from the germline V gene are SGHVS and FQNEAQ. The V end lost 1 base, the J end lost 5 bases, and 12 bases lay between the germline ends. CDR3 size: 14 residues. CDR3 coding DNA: TGTGCCAGCAGCTTAGACGCAGGGCACAACGAGCAGTACTTC. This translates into CASSLDAGHNEQYF.

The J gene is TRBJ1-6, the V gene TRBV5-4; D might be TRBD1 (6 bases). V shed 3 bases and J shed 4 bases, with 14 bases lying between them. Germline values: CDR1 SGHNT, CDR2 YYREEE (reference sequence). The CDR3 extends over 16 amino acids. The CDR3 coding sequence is TGTGCCAGCAGCTCAGGACAGTCATTGTATAATTCACCCCTCCACTTT. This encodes CASSSGQSLYNSPLHF.

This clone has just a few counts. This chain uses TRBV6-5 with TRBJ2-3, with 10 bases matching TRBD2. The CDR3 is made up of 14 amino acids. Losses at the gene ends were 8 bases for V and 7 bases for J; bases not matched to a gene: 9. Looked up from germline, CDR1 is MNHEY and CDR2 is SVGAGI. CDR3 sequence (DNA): TGTGCCAGCGTAAGCGGGGGGGCCGAGAATACGCAGTATTTT. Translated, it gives CASVSGGAENTQYF.

CDR3 nucleotide sequence: TGTGCCAGCAGCTCACAGGGGTTAGCGGGGAATGAGCAGTTCTTC. Amino acid sequence: CASSSQGLAGNEQFF. The V and J genes are TRBV11-2 and TRBJ2-1; TRBD2 is a possible D gene (8 bases). This CDR3 is 15 amino acids long. Trimming shortened V by 4 bases and J by 7 bases, and 17 bases separated the two germline ends. Germline-derived CDR1 and CDR2 are SGHAT and FQNNGV.

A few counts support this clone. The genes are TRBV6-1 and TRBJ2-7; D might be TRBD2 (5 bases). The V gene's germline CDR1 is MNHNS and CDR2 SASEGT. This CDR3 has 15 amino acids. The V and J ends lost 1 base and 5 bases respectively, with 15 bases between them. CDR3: CASSEEAGVVDEQYF. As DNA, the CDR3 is TGTGCCAGCAGTGAAGAGGCCGGGGTGGTGGACGAGCAGTACTTC.

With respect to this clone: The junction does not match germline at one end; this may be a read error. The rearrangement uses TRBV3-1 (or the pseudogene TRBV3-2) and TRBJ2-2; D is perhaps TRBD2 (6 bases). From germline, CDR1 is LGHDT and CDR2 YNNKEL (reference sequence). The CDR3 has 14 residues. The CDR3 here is CARSHGGAGGELFF. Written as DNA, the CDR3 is TGTGCCCGCAGCCACGGAGGGGCGGGGGGGGAGCTGTTTTTT.

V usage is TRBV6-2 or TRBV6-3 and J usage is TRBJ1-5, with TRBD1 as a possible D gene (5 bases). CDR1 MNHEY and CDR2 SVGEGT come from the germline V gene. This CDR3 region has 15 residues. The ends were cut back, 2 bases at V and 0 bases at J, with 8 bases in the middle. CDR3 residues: CASSYTGNSNQPQHF. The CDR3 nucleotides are TGTGCCAGCAGTTACACAGGTAATAGCAATCAGCCCCAGCATTTT.

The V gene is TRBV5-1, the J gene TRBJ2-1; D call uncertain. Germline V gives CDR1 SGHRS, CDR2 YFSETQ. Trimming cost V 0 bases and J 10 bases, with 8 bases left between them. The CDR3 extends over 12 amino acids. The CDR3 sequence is CASSLENREQFF. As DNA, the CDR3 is TGCGCCAGCAGCTTGGAAAATCGGGAGCAGTTCTTC.

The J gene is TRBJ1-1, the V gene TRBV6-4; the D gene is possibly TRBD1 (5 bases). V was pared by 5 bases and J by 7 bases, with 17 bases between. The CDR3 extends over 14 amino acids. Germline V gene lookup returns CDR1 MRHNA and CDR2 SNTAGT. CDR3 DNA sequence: TGTGCCAGCAGTCGTGACGGGGGTTGGAGTGAAGCTTTCTTT. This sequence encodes CASSRDGGWSEAFF.

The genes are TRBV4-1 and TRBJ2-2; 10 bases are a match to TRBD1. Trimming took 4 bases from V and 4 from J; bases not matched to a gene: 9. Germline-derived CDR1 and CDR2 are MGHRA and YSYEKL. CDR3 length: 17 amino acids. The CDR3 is CASSLRHGTGVTGELFF. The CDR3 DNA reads TGCGCCAGCAGCCTAAGGCACGGGACAGGGGTCACCGGGGAGCTGTTTTTT.

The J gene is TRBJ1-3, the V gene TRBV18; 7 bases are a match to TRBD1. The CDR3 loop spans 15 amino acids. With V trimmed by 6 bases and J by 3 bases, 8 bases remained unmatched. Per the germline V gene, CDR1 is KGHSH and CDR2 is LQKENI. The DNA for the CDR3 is TGTGCCAGCTCTCAACAGGGGAACGGTGGAAACACCATATATTTT. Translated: CASSQQGNGGNTIYF.

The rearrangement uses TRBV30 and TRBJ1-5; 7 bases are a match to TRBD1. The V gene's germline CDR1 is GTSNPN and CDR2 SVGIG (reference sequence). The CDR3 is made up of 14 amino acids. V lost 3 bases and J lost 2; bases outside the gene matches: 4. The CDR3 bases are TGTGCCTGGAGCCTAGGACAGGGCAATCAGCCCCAGCATTTT. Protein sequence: CAWSLGQGNQPQHF. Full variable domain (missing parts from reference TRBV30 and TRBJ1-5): SQTIHQWPATLVQPVGSPLSLECTVEGTSNPNLYWYRQAAGRGLQLLFYSVGIGQISSEVPQNLSASRPQDRQFILSSKKLLLSDSGFYLCAWSLGQGNQPQHFGDGTRLSIL.

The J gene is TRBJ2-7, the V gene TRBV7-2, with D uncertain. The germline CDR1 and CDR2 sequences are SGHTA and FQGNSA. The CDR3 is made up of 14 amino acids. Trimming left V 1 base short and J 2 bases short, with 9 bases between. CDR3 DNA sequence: TGTGCCAGCAGCTTAGGGGTAGGAGCCTACGAGCAGTACTTC. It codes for CASSLGVGAYEQYF. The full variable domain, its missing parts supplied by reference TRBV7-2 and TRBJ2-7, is GAGVSQSPSNKVTEKGKDVELRCDPISGHTALYWYRQSLGQGLEFLIYFQGNSAPDKSGLPSDRFSAERTGGSVSTLTIQRTQQEDSAVYLCASSLGVGAYEQYFGPGTRLTVT.

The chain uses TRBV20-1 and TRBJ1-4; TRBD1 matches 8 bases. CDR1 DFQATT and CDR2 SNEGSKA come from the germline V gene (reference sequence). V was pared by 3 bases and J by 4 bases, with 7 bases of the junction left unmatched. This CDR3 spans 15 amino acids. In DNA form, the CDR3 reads TGCAGTGCTAGTCCCTCCGGGACAGGTAATGAAAAACTGTTTTTT. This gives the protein CSASPSGTGNEKLFF.

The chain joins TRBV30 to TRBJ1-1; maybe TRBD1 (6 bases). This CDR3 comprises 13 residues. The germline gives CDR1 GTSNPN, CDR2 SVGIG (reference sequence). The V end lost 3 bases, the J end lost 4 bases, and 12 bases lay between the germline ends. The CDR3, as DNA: TGTGCCTGGAGAGCTGGCAGGGGCACTGAAGCTTTCTTT. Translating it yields CAWRAGRGTEAFF.

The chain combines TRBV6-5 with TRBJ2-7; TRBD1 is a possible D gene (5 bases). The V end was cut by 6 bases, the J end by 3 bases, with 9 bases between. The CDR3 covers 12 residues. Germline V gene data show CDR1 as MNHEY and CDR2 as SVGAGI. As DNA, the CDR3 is TGTGCCAGCAGACAGGAAGTCTACGAGCAGTACTTC. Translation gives CASRQEVYEQYF.

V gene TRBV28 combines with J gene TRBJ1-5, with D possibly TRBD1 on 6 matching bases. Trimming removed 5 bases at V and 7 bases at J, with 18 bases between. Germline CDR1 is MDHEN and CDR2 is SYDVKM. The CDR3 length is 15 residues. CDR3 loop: CASSPGGPGGQPQHF. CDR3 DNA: TGTGCCAGCAGTCCGGGGGGCCCCGGGGGGCAGCCCCAGCATTTT.

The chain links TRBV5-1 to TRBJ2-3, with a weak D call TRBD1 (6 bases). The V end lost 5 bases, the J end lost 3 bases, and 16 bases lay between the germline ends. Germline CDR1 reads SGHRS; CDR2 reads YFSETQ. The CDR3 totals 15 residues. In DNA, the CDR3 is TGCGCCAGCAGACCCGGGACACAAGGGACAGATACGCAGTATTTT. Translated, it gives CASRPGTQGTDTQYF.

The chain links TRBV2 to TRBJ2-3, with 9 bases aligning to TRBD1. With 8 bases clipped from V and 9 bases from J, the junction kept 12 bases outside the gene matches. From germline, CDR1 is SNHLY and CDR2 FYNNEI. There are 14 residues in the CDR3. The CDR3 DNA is TGTGCCAGCGGGGAGGACAGGGGCGTCGACACGCAGTATTTT. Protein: CASGEDRGVDTQYF. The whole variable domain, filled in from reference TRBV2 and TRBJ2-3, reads EPEVTQTPSHQVTQMGQEVILRCVPISNHLYFYWYRQILGQKVEFLVSFYNNEISEKSEIFDDQFSVERPDGSNFTLKIRSTKLEDSAMYFCASGEDRGVDTQYFGPGTRLTVL.